One and the same sample provided the 18 T cell receptor beta chains below, sequenced in a study of STAT5B mutations in CD4+ large granular lymphocyte leukemia. Measured with immunoSEQ multiplex PCR; TCRdb has only the in-frame clones, and not every one. This table holds approximately 4,100 clones, about four fifths found once. Sequencing was performed on PBMCs. These receptor sequences come from a man between 65 and 85 years old with CD4+ T-cell large granular lymphocyte leukemia.

This clone was seen once. The chain couples TRBV5-1 to TRBJ2-7, with 11 bases identical to TRBD1. Germline CDR1 reads SGHRS; CDR2 reads YFSETQ. The ends lost 4 bases at V and 3 bases at J; junction bases unmatched: 6. The CDR3 has 15 residues. The CDR3 loop reads CASSPGQGEGYEQYF. The CDR3 nucleotides are TGCGCCAGCAGCCCGGGACAGGGGGAGGGCTACGAGCAGTACTTC.

The chain has TRBV5-6 and TRBJ1-1; the match to TRBD1 covers 10 bases. The germline V gene encodes CDR1 SGHDT and CDR2 YYEEEE. The CDR3 consists of 13 residues. V was pared by 6 bases and J by 6 bases, with 5 bases of the junction left unmatched. The CDR3: CASTPTGGPEAFF. The CDR3 nucleotides are TGTGCCAGCACCCCGACAGGGGGCCCTGAAGCTTTCTTT. Full variable domain (outside the CDR3, taken from reference TRBV5-6 and TRBJ1-1): DAGVTQSPTHLIKTRGQQVTLRCSPKSGHDTVSWYQQALGQGPQFIFQYYEEEERQRGNFPDRFSGHQFPNYSSELNVNALLLGDSALYLCASTPTGGPEAFFGQGTRLTVV.

This clone was seen a single time. At one of its ends the junction is not consistent with the germline gene, which may arise from a read error. The chain links TRBV4-1 to TRBJ2-3; possible D gene TRBD2, 6 bases. The V gene's germline CDR1 is MGHRA and CDR2 YSYEKL. This CDR3 is built from 14 residues. The CDR3: CASTQRRGTDTQYF. The CDR3 DNA reads TGCGCCAGCACCCAAAGGAGGGGCACAGATACGCAGTATTTT.

This clone was detected a few times. The CDR3 bases are TGCAGTGCTAGAGATCTGCGGGGGAGATACTTC. It specifies CSARDLRGRYF. The J gene is TRBJ2-5, the V gene TRBV20-1, with TRBD2 matching 7 bases. The trim removed 0 bases at V and 14 bases at J, leaving 6 bases unmatched. CDR3 length: 11 amino acids. Germline V CDR1 and CDR2: DFQATT, SNEGSKA (reference sequence).

To note about this clone: At one end the junction does not follow the germline gene, possibly because of a read error. V usage is TRBV19 and J usage is TRBJ2-2; D is uncertain. Per germline, CDR1 LNHDA and CDR2 SQIVND (reference sequence). There are 13 residues in the CDR3. This CDR3 reads CASSMGNAGELFF. The CDR3 bases are TGTGCCAGTAGTATGGGGAACGCCGGGGAGCTGTTTTTT.

This chain uses TRBV27 with TRBJ1-5, with 7 nucleotides matching TRBD1. This CDR3 is 13 amino acids long. Germline lookup yields CDR1 MNHEY and CDR2 SMNVEV (reference sequence). V dropped 11 bases and J dropped 3; count of bases not matched to a gene: 7. CDR3 protein: CAAYRGPNQPQHF. Here the CDR3 DNA reads TGTGCCGCCTACAGGGGCCCCAATCAGCCCCAGCATTTT.

The chain combines TRBV5-1 with TRBJ2-5, with D possibly matching TRBD1 (5 bases). The CDR3 runs 14 residues. Trimming pared 7 bases from V and 1 base from J, leaving 14 bases between. CDR1 is SGHRS, CDR2 YFSETQ, per germline. The CDR3 DNA is TGCGCCAGCTGCCTCGACAGCATCCAAGAGACCCAGTACTTC. Its protein product is CASCLDSIQETQYF.

The V and J genes are TRBV29-1 and TRBJ2-5, with D uncertain. V was shortened by 0 bases and J by 0 bases, with 8 bases between the two germline ends. CDR3 length equals 14 residues. The germline V gene has CDR1 SQVTM and CDR2 ANQGSEA. The chain's CDR3 is CSVEELGHQETQYF. As DNA, the CDR3 is TGCAGCGTTGAAGAGTTAGGGCACCAAGAGACCCAGTACTTC.

The genes are TRBV29-1 and TRBJ1-2, with 7 positions matching TRBD1. V was clipped by 4 bases and J by 2 bases; unmatched bases: 7. This CDR3 region has 14 residues. From germline, CDR1 is SQVTM and CDR2 ANQGSEA. The CDR3 protein is CSVVDRASNYGYTF. CDR3 nucleotides: TGCAGCGTTGTCGACAGGGCGTCGAACTATGGCTACACCTTC.

This clone was recorded only once. The rearrangement uses TRBV7-8 and TRBJ2-7; the D gene is possibly TRBD1 (6 bases). CDR1 is SGHVS and CDR2 is FQNEAQ in the germline V gene. This CDR3 has 15 residues. Trimming left V 2 bases short and J 1 base short, with 12 bases between. CDR3 bases: TGTGCCAGCAGCTTATTTCAGGGGCCTTCCTACGAGCAGTACTTC. Protein: CASSLFQGPSYEQYF.

This chain joins TRBV6-1 and TRBJ1-4; tentatively, D is TRBD1 (6 bases). Trimming pared 4 bases from V and 8 bases from J, leaving 11 bases between. CDR3 size: 13 residues. CDR1 is MNHNS and CDR2 is SASEGT in the germline V gene. The CDR3 spells CASSGITGEKLFF. CDR3 nucleotide sequence: TGTGCCAGCAGTGGAATTACAGGGGAAAAACTGTTTTTT.

V gene TRBV7-3 combines with J gene TRBJ2-3, with a weak D call TRBD2 (6 bases). V was cut by 0 bases and J by 1 base, with 8 bases left in between. From germline, CDR1 is SGHTA and CDR2 FQGTGA. The CDR3 loop spans 15 amino acids. The chain's CDR3 is CASSLTGGGTDTQYF. The CDR3, as DNA: TGTGCCAGCAGCTTAACGGGCGGGGGCACAGATACGCAGTATTTT.

This rearrangement joins TRBV13 to TRBJ1-1; 8 bases match TRBD1. Trimming cost V 3 bases and J 1 base; bases outside gene matches: 4. CDR1 and CDR2 from the germline V gene are PRHDT and FYEKMQ (reference sequence). The CDR3 runs to 15 residues. The CDR3 sequence is CASSFPGGENTEAFF. As DNA, the CDR3 is TGTGCCAGCAGCTTCCCAGGGGGCGAGAACACTGAAGCTTTCTTT.

The chain employs TRBV9 and TRBJ1-1; no firm D call. CDR1 is SGDLS, CDR2 YYNGEE, per germline. Trimming removed 0 bases from V and 0 bases from J, with 9 bases in between. This CDR3 spans 15 amino acids. CDR3 amino acids: CASSVEGDMNTEAFF. The CDR3 DNA reads as TGTGCCAGCAGCGTAGAAGGAGATATGAACACTGAAGCTTTCTTT.

The CDR3 sequence is CASSAEGYSNQPQHF. The CDR3 nucleotides are TGTGCCAGCAGCGCCGAGGGGTATAGCAATCAGCCCCAGCATTTT. The rearrangement joins TRBV7-2 to TRBJ1-5, with D perhaps matching TRBD1 (5 bases). Trimming removed 5 bases at V and 0 bases at J, with 11 bases between. Per the germline V gene, CDR1 is SGHTA and CDR2 is FQGNSA. This CDR3 has 15 amino acids.

This chain joins TRBV29-1 and TRBJ2-7, with TRBD1 matching over 8 bases. The V segment lost 0 bases and the J segment 6 bases; nucleotides outside the gene matches: 7. Germline V lookup: CDR1 SQVTM, CDR2 ANQGSEA. The CDR3 is 14 amino acids. Written as DNA, the CDR3 is TGCAGCGTTGAAGATCGAGGACAGGGATTCGAGCAGTACTTC. Encoded protein: CSVEDRGQGFEQYF.

V and J are TRBV9 and TRBJ2-7; D not certain. Germline V gene lookup returns CDR1 SGDLS and CDR2 YYNGEE. The CDR3 loop spans 13 amino acids. The germline V and J ends were trimmed by 3 bases and 0 bases, with 7 bases remaining between them. CDR3 nucleotide sequence: TGTGCCAGCAGCGCACCCGCCTCCTACGAGCAGTACTTC. Translation gives CASSAPASYEQYF.

The V call is TRBV6-1, the J call TRBJ2-5; no reliable D call. The CDR3 runs 16 residues. Germline V gene sequence: CDR1 MNHNS, CDR2 SASEGT. V was shortened by 2 bases and J by 5 bases, with 18 bases between the two germline ends. CDR3 nucleotide sequence: TGTGCCAGCAGTGAATTTGGGAATTATGGGGTGGAGACCCAGTACTTC. Residues: CASSEFGNYGVETQYF.